The clone carrying this T cell receptor (beta chain) is classed as medium-sized. This sample stems from a study of Graves' ophthalmopathy and Graves' hyperthyroidism. Amplified material comprised TCR beta CDR3 regions derived from RNA transcripts. After a first-round RT-PCR with HTBI primers, a second-round multiplex PCR was run. TCRdb re-called the multiplex PCR reads with MiXCR, one entry per CDR3 protein. Among almost 400,000 distinct CDR3 sequences listed, around 18% were seen once. This CDR3 comprises 14 residues. V dropped 5 bases and J dropped 8; count of bases not matched to a gene: 2. The germline V gene encodes CDR1 SGHTA and CDR2 FQGTGA. Uncontrolled infections, pregnancy, lactation or other autoimmune diseases led to patient exclusion. Clinical symptoms and serum thyroxine were used for diagnosis; TRAb, thyroid ultrasound and orbital computed tomography were also relied on.

Sequencing was performed on peripheral blood. The receptor was isolated from a woman aged 18-35 years with Graves' ophthalmopathy. The chain couples TRBV7-3 to TRBJ1-6, with TRBD1 identical over 11 bases. The CDR3 sequence is CASSRTGGDSPLHF. CDR3 sequence (DNA): TGTGCCAGCAGCCGGACAGGGGGCGATTCACCCCTCCACTTT.